Listed below are T cell receptor beta chains from one sample, sequenced in a study of blood T cell repertoires in COVID-19. Some clones are missing from TCRdb's copy, which holds only in-frame ones; the method was immunoSEQ multiplex PCR. The data show over 40,000 clones, over 80% seen once. The sequencing input was peripheral blood. The receptors stem from a man between 40 and 49 years old with acute or convalescent COVID-19. CDR3s include the opening cysteine and the closing phenylalanine or tryptophan. D genes are given only for firm matches. Clone sizes are given selectively: once, few, many, or a class where the clone is expanded.

D gene: TRBD1
V gene: TRBV6-1
clone size: few
J gene: TRBJ1-1
CDR3 DNA: TGTGCCAGCAGTGATATGGCAGGGGGGAACACTGAAGCTTTCTTT
CDR3 protein: CASSDMAGGNTEAFF

D gene: NA
V gene: TRBV21-1
clone size: NA
J gene: TRBJ1-1
CDR3 DNA: TGTGCCAGCAGCAAAGAAATGGGGCGAGTGAACACTGAAGCTTTCTTT
CDR3 protein: CASSKEMGRVNTEAFF

D gene: NA
V gene: TRBV19
clone size: once
J gene: TRBJ2-7
CDR3 DNA: TGTGCCAGTAGTATCCCGCGAGGCGAGCAGTACTTC
CDR3 protein: CASSIPRGEQYF

D gene: NA
V gene: TRBV10-3
clone size: NA
J gene: TRBJ2-3
CDR3 DNA: TGTGCCATCAGTGACCACACAGATACGCAGTATTTT
CDR3 protein: CAISDHTDTQYF

D gene: NA
V gene: TRBV28
clone size: NA
J gene: TRBJ1-2
CDR3 DNA: TGTGCCAGCAGTATAACAGGGTATGGCTACACCTTC
CDR3 protein: CASSITGYGYTF

D gene: TRBD1
V gene: TRBV14
clone size: NA
J gene: TRBJ1-2
CDR3 DNA: TGTGCCAGCAGCCAAGATTGGGGACAGGGTGGCTACACCTTC
CDR3 protein: CASSQDWGQGGYTF

D gene: NA
V gene: TRBV7-8
clone size: NA
J gene: TRBJ1-5
CDR3 DNA: TGTGCCAGCAGCCCCGGACTTAGCAATCAGCCCCAGCATTTT
CDR3 protein: CASSPGLSNQPQHF

D gene: NA
V gene: TRBV6-5
clone size: NA
J gene: TRBJ2-3
CDR3 DNA: TGTGCCAGCAGTTTGAGGGGGACCACGCAGTATTTT
CDR3 protein: CASSLRGTTQYF

D gene: NA
V gene: TRBV7-2
clone size: NA
J gene: TRBJ2-6
CDR3 DNA: TGTGCCAGCAGCTTAATGGGGACAGGGGCCAACGTCCTGACTTTC
CDR3 protein: CASSLMGTGANVLTF

D gene: TRBD1
V gene: TRBV18
clone size: NA
J gene: TRBJ1-5
CDR3 DNA: TGTGCCAGCTCACCGGGACAGACGATGAGCAATCAGCCCCAGCATTTT
CDR3 protein: CASSPGQTMSNQPQHF

D gene: NA
V gene: TRBV18
clone size: NA
J gene: TRBJ1-3
CDR3 DNA: TGTGCCAGCTCCCCCTCGGCGGGGATAAACACCATATATTTT
CDR3 protein: CASSPSAGINTIYF

D gene: TRBD1
V gene: TRBV29-1
clone size: NA
J gene: TRBJ1-5
CDR3 DNA: TGCAGCGTAGGGACAGGGGGCAATCAGCCCCAGCATTTT
CDR3 protein: CSVGTGGNQPQHF

D gene: TRBD1
V gene: TRBV3-1/TRBV3-2
clone size: NA
J gene: TRBJ1-2
CDR3 DNA: TGTGCCAGCAGCCTCGCCAGGGGGAACAGTGGCTACACCTTC
CDR3 protein: CASSLARGNSGYTF

D gene: NA
V gene: TRBV28
clone size: NA
J gene: TRBJ1-4
CDR3 DNA: TGTGCCAGCAGTTTGGGGCAGGGGCTCGAAAAACTGTTTTTT
CDR3 protein: CASSLGQGLEKLFF

D gene: TRBD2
V gene: TRBV10-3
clone size: NA
J gene: TRBJ2-7
CDR3 DNA: TGTGCCATCAGTGAGTGGCGGGAGGGCCTTCTCGGCGAGCAGTACTTC
CDR3 protein: CAISEWREGLLGEQYF

D gene: TRBD1
V gene: TRBV11-2
clone size: once
J gene: TRBJ1-5
CDR3 DNA: TGTGCCAGCAGTCTAAGGGACAGTAGCAATCAGCCCCAGCATTTT
CDR3 protein: CASSLRDSSNQPQHF

D gene: NA
V gene: TRBV5-1
clone size: NA
J gene: TRBJ2-3
CDR3 DNA: TGCGCCAGCAGCTTACAGGGTATTGGCACAGATACGCAGTATTTT
CDR3 protein: CASSLQGIGTDTQYF

D gene: NA
V gene: TRBV6-2/TRBV6-3
clone size: once
J gene: TRBJ1-2
CDR3 DNA: TGTGCCAGCAGTTACCACCAGGGTTCAGATGGCTACACCTTC
CDR3 protein: CASSYHQGSDGYTF

D gene: NA
V gene: TRBV28
clone size: NA
J gene: TRBJ1-5
CDR3 DNA: TGTGCCAGCAGTTTATGGTCCAACAGGGTCCAGCCCCAGCATTTT
CDR3 protein: CASSLWSNRVQPQHF

D gene: TRBD1
V gene: TRBV6-5
clone size: NA
J gene: TRBJ2-1
CDR3 DNA: TGTGCCAGCAGCCCGACAGGGGATGAGCAGTTCTTC
CDR3 protein: CASSPTGDEQFF

D gene: NA
V gene: TRBV7-9
clone size: NA
J gene: TRBJ1-4
CDR3 DNA: TGTGCCAGCAGCTTAGGCGGGTTCAATAATGAAAAACTGTTTTTT
CDR3 protein: CASSLGGFNNEKLFF

D gene: NA
V gene: TRBV19
clone size: NA
J gene: TRBJ2-2
CDR3 DNA: TGTGCCAGTACTAACGATCCCGGGGAGCTGTTTTTT
CDR3 protein: CASTNDPGELFF

D gene: TRBD2
V gene: TRBV5-5
clone size: few
J gene: TRBJ2-2
CDR3 DNA: TGTGCCAGCAACCTCTTGACGGGGGGGTTCACCGGGGAGCTGTTTTTT
CDR3 protein: CASNLLTGGFTGELFF

D gene: TRBD1
V gene: TRBV30
clone size: once
J gene: TRBJ1-1
CDR3 DNA: TGTGCCTGGAGTACAGGGGGCTTTGGAGCTTTCTTT
CDR3 protein: CAWSTGGFGAFF

D gene: TRBD2
V gene: TRBV5-1
clone size: NA
J gene: TRBJ2-2
CDR3 DNA: TGCGCCAGCAGGTTTCCTAGCGGGGGGGCGTCGCACACCGGGGAGCTGTTTTTT
CDR3 protein: CASRFPSGGASHTGELFF

D gene: NA
V gene: TRBV3-1/TRBV3-2
clone size: few
J gene: TRBJ2-7
CDR3 DNA: TGTGCCAGCAGCCAAGATCTAGCATCCGAGCAGTACTTC
CDR3 protein: CASSQDLASEQYF

D gene: NA
V gene: TRBV24-1
clone size: once
J gene: TRBJ2-1
CDR3 DNA: TGTGCCACCAGTGATTTAAGTGTCGGCGGAGCAAACTACAATGAGCAGTTCTTC
CDR3 protein: CATSDLSVGGANYNEQFF

D gene: NA
V gene: TRBV24-1
clone size: NA
J gene: TRBJ2-1
CDR3 DNA: TGTGCCACCGGCAGGGGCACTTACAATGAGCAGTTCTTC
CDR3 protein: CATGRGTYNEQFF

D gene: TRBD1
V gene: TRBV6-5
clone size: NA
J gene: TRBJ1-5
CDR3 DNA: TGTGCCAGCCGAGACAGGGCGCATCAGCCCCAGCATTTT
CDR3 protein: CASRDRAHQPQHF

D gene: NA
V gene: TRBV24-1
clone size: NA
J gene: TRBJ2-1
CDR3 DNA: TGTGCCACCAGTGATTTTGGAGGGGGCTTACACAATGAGCAGTTCTTC
CDR3 protein: CATSDFGGGLHNEQFF

D gene: NA
V gene: TRBV7-8
clone size: NA
J gene: TRBJ1-2
CDR3 DNA: TGTGCCAGCAGCTTAGGAAACAGGGAAGGAGGCTACACCTTC
CDR3 protein: CASSLGNREGGYTF

D gene: TRBD1
V gene: TRBV12-3/TRBV12-4
clone size: NA
J gene: TRBJ1-2
CDR3 DNA: TGTGCCAGCAGTCCGAGACAGGGCTATGGCTACACCTTC
CDR3 protein: CASSPRQGYGYTF

D gene: TRBD1
V gene: TRBV19
clone size: NA
J gene: TRBJ2-5
CDR3 DNA: TGTGCCAGTAGCTCGACAGGGTTTGAGACCCAGTACTTC
CDR3 protein: CASSSTGFETQYF

D gene: NA
V gene: TRBV3-1/TRBV3-2
clone size: NA
J gene: TRBJ1-5
CDR3 DNA: TGTGCCAGCAGCCAACGACATGATCAGCCCCAGCATTTT
CDR3 protein: CASSQRHDQPQHF